This T cell receptor beta chain was documented in a study of OX40 agonist ivuxolimab in advanced cancers. About the study: Across the patients, intravenous ivuxolimab was delivered every 2 weeks at 0.01 to 10 mg/kg. Patients with hepatocellular carcinoma, melanoma, renal cell or head and neck cancer made up the dose-escalation patients.

V shed 2 bases, J shed 7 bases, and the junction held 7 bases outside the gene matches. Germline lookup yields CDR1 WSHSY and CDR2 SAAADI. The CDR3 runs 16 residues. Concerning this clone: Its antigen is unidentified.

Clones were read by immunoSEQ multiplex PCR, and TCRdb kept only the in-frame ones, dropping some. The table shows approximately 22,000 clones, with approximately 91% occurring only once. Study-level findings and limits: CD8+ T cells were the subset that, on average, had more expanded clones than CD4+. Antigens targeted by the expanded peripheral T cells were not determined.

V usage is TRBV10-2 and J usage is TRBJ2-2; 10 positions agree with TRBD2. This TCR was sampled from an adult with an advanced solid tumor such as melanoma, head and neck, liver or kidney cancer. The input for sequencing was CD4+ or CD8+ T cells sorted from blood, taken in a trial of the OX40 agonist ivuxolimab. The DNA for the CDR3 is TGCGCCAGCAGTGAGGGCCTAGCGGGGGCCGTCGGGGAGCTGTTTTTT. This codes for CASSEGLAGAVGELFF.